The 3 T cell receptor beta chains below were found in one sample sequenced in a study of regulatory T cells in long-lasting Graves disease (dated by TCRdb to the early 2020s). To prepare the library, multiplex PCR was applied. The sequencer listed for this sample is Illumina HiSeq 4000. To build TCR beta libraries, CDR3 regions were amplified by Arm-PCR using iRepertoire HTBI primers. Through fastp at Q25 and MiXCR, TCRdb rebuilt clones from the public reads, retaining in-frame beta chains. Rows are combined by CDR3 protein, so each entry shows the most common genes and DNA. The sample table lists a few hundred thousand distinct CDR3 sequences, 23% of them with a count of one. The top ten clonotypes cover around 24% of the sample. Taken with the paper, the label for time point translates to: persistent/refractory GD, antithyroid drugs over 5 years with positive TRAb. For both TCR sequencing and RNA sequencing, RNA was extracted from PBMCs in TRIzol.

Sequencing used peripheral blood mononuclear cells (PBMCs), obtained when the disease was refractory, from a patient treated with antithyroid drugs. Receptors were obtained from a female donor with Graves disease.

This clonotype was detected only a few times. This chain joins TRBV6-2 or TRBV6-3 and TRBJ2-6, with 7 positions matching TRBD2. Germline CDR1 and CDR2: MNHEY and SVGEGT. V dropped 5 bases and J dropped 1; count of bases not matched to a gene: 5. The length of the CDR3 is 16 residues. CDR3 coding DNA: TGTGCCAGCAGTGAAGCGGGGCTTTCTGGGGCCAACGTCCTGACTTTC. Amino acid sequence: CASSEAGLSGANVLTF.

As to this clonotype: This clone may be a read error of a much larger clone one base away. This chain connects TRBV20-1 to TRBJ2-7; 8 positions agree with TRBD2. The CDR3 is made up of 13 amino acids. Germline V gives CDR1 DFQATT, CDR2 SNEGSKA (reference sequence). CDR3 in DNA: TGCAGTGCTAGGGGACTAGGAATCTACGACCAGTACTTC. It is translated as CSARGLGIYDQYF.

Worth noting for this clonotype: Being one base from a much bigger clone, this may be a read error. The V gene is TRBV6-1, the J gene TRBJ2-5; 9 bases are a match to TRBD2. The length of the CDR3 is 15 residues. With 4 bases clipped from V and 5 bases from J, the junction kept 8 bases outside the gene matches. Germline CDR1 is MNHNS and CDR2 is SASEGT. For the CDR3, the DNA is TGTGCCAGCAGTGTACTAGCGGGTAAAGGGGAGACCCAGTACTTC. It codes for CASSVLAGKGETQYF.